Described below is a single T cell receptor beta chain sequence and its context. This sample was taken from a study of blood T cells in healthy people across ages. Unmatched junction bases numbered 19, after V lost 0 bases and J lost 11 bases. This CDR3 has 17 residues. In germline, CDR1 is SGDLS, CDR2 YYNGEE. PCR was performed a second time for roughly 6 to 12 cycles using a sample-barcoded 5' primer and a J-beta primer mix. TCRdb redid the calling of the 5' RACE reads with MiXCR, one entry per CDR3 protein. The top ten clones hold under 8.5% of a sample with 1,300,000 or so distinct CDR3 sequences, 59% of them seen once.

The J gene is TRBJ2-5, the V gene TRBV9, with 7 bases aligning to TRBD1. This clonotype was obtained from a man between 18 and 29 years old in good health. Sequencing was performed on blood. CDR3 sequence reads: CASSVERQGKGYNEQYF. CDR3 coding DNA: TGTGCCAGCAGCGTAGAAAGACAGGGCAAGGGGTACAATGAGCAGTACTTC.